The source of this T cell receptor (beta chain) is a study of shared clonotypes between healthy human individuals. The V and J ends lost 5 bases and 4 bases respectively, with 18 bases between them. In germline, CDR1 is SGHTA, CDR2 FQGNSA. The length of the CDR3 is 15 residues. Data came from immunoSEQ multiplex PCR; TCRdb stores just in-frame clones and leaves some out. The sample records about 2 million clones, roughly 94% being singletons. The sample comprised naive CD4+ T cells sorted from blood. Subset meaning: CD45RA+ positively selected. V and J are TRBV7-2 and TRBJ2-7, with a tentative D call TRBD2 (5 bases). The receptor comes from a young man in good health. DNA for the CDR3: TGTGCCAGCAGCCCTAACCCGGGATCTCCTTACGAGCAGTACTTC. Amino acids: CASSPNPGSPYEQYF.